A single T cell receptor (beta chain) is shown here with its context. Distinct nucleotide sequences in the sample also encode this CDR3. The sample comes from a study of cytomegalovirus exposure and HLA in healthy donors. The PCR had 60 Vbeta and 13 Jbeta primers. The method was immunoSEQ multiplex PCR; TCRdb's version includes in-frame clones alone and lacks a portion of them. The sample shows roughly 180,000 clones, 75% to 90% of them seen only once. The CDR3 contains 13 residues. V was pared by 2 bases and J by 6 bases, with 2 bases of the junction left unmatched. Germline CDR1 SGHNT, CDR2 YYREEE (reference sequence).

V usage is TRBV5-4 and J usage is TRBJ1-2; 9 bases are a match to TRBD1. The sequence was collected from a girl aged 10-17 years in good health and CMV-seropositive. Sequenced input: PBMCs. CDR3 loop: CASSLQGAHGYTF. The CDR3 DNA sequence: TGTGCCAGCAGCTTACAGGGGGCCCATGGCTACACCTTC.